Listed here are 3 T cell receptor beta chains from one sample, sequenced in a study of CD4+ T cells in melanoma. The data were produced by immunoSEQ multiplex PCR, yet TCRdb's version contains in-frame clones alone and is incomplete. The data show about 140,000 clones, nearly 95% seen once. The receptor set was obtained from a human donor with melanoma.

The chain has TRBV6-1 and TRBJ1-2; 7 bases fit TRBD1. With V trimmed by 4 bases and J by 0 bases, 8 bases remained unmatched. Germline V gene sequence: CDR1 MNHNS, CDR2 SASEGT. The CDR3 extends over 16 amino acids. The DNA of the CDR3 is TGTGCCAGCAGTGCAGTCGCCGGGACAGCTAACTATGGCTACACCTTC. Its translation is CASSAVAGTANYGYTF.

This sequence joins TRBV30 and TRBJ2-7; 10 bases match TRBD1. The germline CDR1 and CDR2 sequences are GTSNPN and SVGIG (reference sequence). The trim removed 3 bases at V and 7 bases at J, leaving 12 bases unmatched. The CDR3 extends over 15 amino acids. CDR3 amino acids: CAWSSPGQGTLEQYF. CDR3 bases: TGTGCCTGGAGCTCGCCGGGACAGGGGACGTTGGAGCAGTACTTC. Full variable domain (remainder filled in from reference TRBV30 and TRBJ2-7): SQTIHQWPATLVQPVGSPLSLECTVEGTSNPNLYWYRQAAGRGLQLLFYSVGIGQISSEVPQNLSASRPQDRQFILSSKKLLLSDSGFYLCAWSSPGQGTLEQYFGPGTRLTVT.

J is TRBJ2-1 and V is TRBV7-3, with a possible D match to TRBD1 (5 bases). The CDR3 totals 15 residues. The germline V and J ends were trimmed by 5 bases and 6 bases, with 17 bases remaining between them. Germline CDR1 SGHTA, CDR2 FQGTGA. The CDR3 loop reads CASSTSLRQTNEQFF. CDR3 DNA sequence: TGTGCCAGCAGCACCTCCCTTCGACAGACCAATGAGCAGTTCTTC.